Following are 31 T cell receptor beta chains from one sample sequenced in a study of blood T cell repertoires in COVID-19. Clones were sequenced by immunoSEQ multiplex PCR, and TCRdb holds only the in-frame ones, with some missing. The sample has 250,000 to 300,000 clones; around 90% are singletons. The source material was PBMCs or T cells enriched from blood (not recorded which). These receptors originate from a woman under 40 who had recovered from COVID-19.

This sequence joins TRBV7-6 and TRBJ2-2, with 9 bases aligning to TRBD1. Trimming removed 1 base from V and 0 bases from J; junction bases left unmatched: 0. This CDR3 is built from 16 residues. Germline lookup yields CDR1 SGHVS and CDR2 FNYEAQ. The CDR3, as DNA: TGTGCCAGCAGCTTAGGACAGGGGGCGAACACCGGGGAGCTGTTTTTT. Translation: CASSLGQGANTGELFF.

The rearrangement joins TRBV7-3 to TRBJ2-7; D call uncertain. With 3 bases removed from V and 5 bases from J, the gap between germline ends came to 11 bases. This CDR3 spans 13 amino acids. Germline lookup yields CDR1 SGHTA and CDR2 FQGTGA. In DNA, the CDR3 is TGTGCCAGCAGCTTGGTGTCAGAACACGAGCAGTACTTC. It encodes CASSLVSEHEQYF.

The CDR3 sequence is CASSSVAGGRLRFNEQFF. The DNA of the CDR3 is TGTGCCAGCAGTTCCGTAGCGGGAGGGAGGCTCAGATTCAATGAGCAGTTCTTC. The chain joins TRBV27 to TRBJ2-1, with 11 bases that match TRBD2. After removal of 4 bases from V and 6 bases from J, the junction contained 14 bases not matched to a gene. Germline V gene sequence: CDR1 MNHEY, CDR2 SMNVEV (reference sequence). The CDR3 consists of 18 residues.

The chain recombines TRBV24-1 with TRBJ2-3; 15 nucleotides align to TRBD2. Germline loops: CDR1 KGHDR, CDR2 SFDVKD. The CDR3 is 17 residues long. Trimming removed 3 bases from V and 6 bases from J; junction bases left unmatched: 6. CDR3 nucleotide sequence: TGTGCCACCAGTGATCCCGGGACTAGCGGGGGGCAGGATACGCAGTATTTT. Translation gives CATSDPGTSGGQDTQYF.

This rearrangement joins TRBV7-9 to TRBJ2-2; 13 bases fit TRBD2. CDR1 and CDR2 from the germline V gene are SEHNR and FQNEAQ (reference sequence). CDR3 length equals 17 residues. The V and J ends lost 5 bases and 5 bases, in that order; junction bases with no gene match: 8. CDR3 sequence: CASSLLAGGPRTGELFF. The DNA of the CDR3 is TGTGCCAGCAGCCTACTAGCGGGGGGGCCTCGGACCGGGGAGCTGTTTTTT.

The genes are TRBV7-3 and TRBJ1-2; 7 bases are a match to TRBD1. The CDR3 is 15 amino acids. The germline V gene encodes CDR1 SGHTA and CDR2 FQGTGA. V trimming: 2 bases; J trimming: 7 bases; junction bases outside the gene matches: 10. The CDR3 here is CASSLLGGERSGYTF. For the CDR3, the DNA is TGTGCCAGCAGCTTACTAGGGGGCGAACGCTCTGGCTACACCTTC.

This sequence joins TRBV27 and TRBJ1-6, with D possibly being TRBD1 (6 bases). Between the trimmed V and J ends, which lost 3 bases and 10 bases, there was a span of 13 bases. CDR3 length equals 14 residues. Germline lookup yields CDR1 MNHEY and CDR2 SMNVEV (reference sequence). The DNA of the CDR3 is TGTGCCAGCAGTTTCACAGGGCGAGAATCACCCCTCCACTTT. Its translation is CASSFTGRESPLHF.

The gene calls are TRBV11-2 and TRBJ2-5; D possibly corresponds to TRBD1 (5 bases). The germline V and J ends were trimmed by 7 bases and 5 bases, with 14 bases remaining between them. Per germline, CDR1 SGHAT and CDR2 FQNNGV. The CDR3 has 13 amino acids. The CDR3 region has the DNA TGTGCCAGCACGCAAGGGGCCCACGAGACCCAGTACTTC. Its protein product is CASTQGAHETQYF. The full variable domain, in which reference TRBV11-2 and TRBJ2-5 provide the parts outside the CDR3, is EAGVAQSPRYKIIEKRQSVAFWCNPISGHATLYWYQQILGQGPKLLIQFQNNGVVDDSQLPKDRFSAERLKGVDSTLKIQPAKLEDSAVYLCASTQGAHETQYFGPGTRLLVL.

The chain is built from TRBV29-1 and TRBJ2-5; 9 bases line up with TRBD1. V shed 8 bases, J shed 5 bases, and the junction held 6 bases outside the gene matches. The germline gives CDR1 SQVTM, CDR2 ANQGSEA. The length of the CDR3 is 12 residues. CDR3: CSCTGGHETQYF. In DNA form, the CDR3 reads TGCAGCTGCACAGGGGGCCATGAGACCCAGTACTTC.

This clone was picked up one time. CDR3 sequence (DNA): TGCGCCAGCAGCTTGGGGGCCCGGACAGGGGGGCCCTTGGGGCAGTACTTC. Translated, it gives CASSLGARTGGPLGQYF. The chain recombines TRBV5-1 with TRBJ2-7, with 10 nucleotides matching TRBD1. Germline CDR1 reads SGHRS; CDR2 reads YFSETQ. CDR3 size: 17 residues. V trimming: 0 bases; J trimming: 9 bases; junction bases outside the gene matches: 15. The variable domain in full, with the rest retrieved from reference TRBV5-1 and TRBJ2-7, is KAGVTQTPRYLIKTRGQQVTLSCSPISGHRSVSWYQQTPGQGLQFLFEYFSETQRNKGNFPGRFSGRQFSNSRSEMNVSTLELGDSALYLCASSLGARTGGPLGQYFGPGTRLTVT.

The chain joins TRBV7-9 to TRBJ1-1; 11 bases match TRBD1. The CDR3 consists of 16 residues. Germline CDR1 SEHNR, CDR2 FQNEAQ (reference sequence). J lost 0 bases, V lost 7 bases, and 7 bases had no gene match. The CDR3 here is CASTTGTGGMNTEAFF. CDR3 nucleotides: TGTGCCAGCACGACCGGGACAGGGGGGATGAACACTGAAGCTTTCTTT.

The rearrangement joins TRBV11-2 to TRBJ1-1; unclear D gene. CDR1 is SGHAT and CDR2 is FQNNGV in the germline V gene. The CDR3 totals 11 residues. The germline V and J ends were trimmed by 5 bases and 8 bases, with 9 bases remaining between them. The CDR3, as DNA: TGTGCCAGCAGCGTTGCAGGAGAAGCTTTCTTT. Protein: CASSVAGEAFF.

The chain uses TRBV2 and TRBJ2-1, with 9 bases that match TRBD1. Germline values: CDR1 SNHLY, CDR2 FYNNEI. CDR3 size: 14 residues. Trimming took 6 bases from V and 3 from J; bases not matched to a gene: 3. The CDR3, as DNA: TGTGCCAGCAGAGCGACAGGGGGCTACAATGAGCAGTTCTTC. Protein sequence: CASRATGGYNEQFF. Based on the CDR3 plus reference TRBV2 and TRBJ2-1, the full variable domain is EPEVTQTPSHQVTQMGQEVILRCVPISNHLYFYWYRQILGQKVEFLVSFYNNEISEKSEIFDDQFSVERPDGSNFTLKIRSTKLEDSAMYFCASRATGGYNEQFFGPGTRLTVL.

This sequence joins TRBV13 and TRBJ2-7; perhaps TRBD1 as D (6 bases). Germline CDR1 reads PRHDT; CDR2 reads FYEKMQ (reference sequence). Trimming cost V 6 bases and J 3 bases, with 12 bases left between them. The CDR3 consists of 13 residues. The CDR3 coding sequence is TGTGCCAGCAGTGCCGGCAGGGGCTACGAGCAGTACTTC. It translates to CASSAGRGYEQYF.

V and J are TRBV6-5 and TRBJ1-1; tentatively, D is TRBD1 (5 bases). Germline V gene lookup returns CDR1 MNHEY and CDR2 SVGAGI. The CDR3 is 16 amino acids. V lost 2 bases and J lost 5, with 18 bases in between. The CDR3 sequence: CASSYPEAGGETEAFF. CDR3 sequence (DNA): TGTGCCAGCAGTTACCCCGAGGCGGGGGGGGAGACTGAAGCTTTCTTT.

This clone was seen a few times. The J gene is TRBJ1-6, the V gene TRBV7-3; no clear D gene. Germline values: CDR1 SGHTA, CDR2 FQGTGA. V lost 0 bases to trimming and J lost 8 bases, with 17 bases between them. This CDR3 has 17 residues. The CDR3 DNA reads TGTGCCAGCAGCTTAACGTCCTCAGGTAGAGGGTATTCACCCCTCCACTTT. Residues: CASSLTSSGRGYSPLHF.

The J gene is TRBJ1-1, the V gene TRBV4-1, with D possibly TRBD1 on 5 matching bases. The V and J ends lost 0 bases and 5 bases respectively, with 16 bases between them. The CDR3 totals 16 residues. Germline lookup yields CDR1 MGHRA and CDR2 YSYEKL. CDR3 loop: CASSQEAPGFPTEAFF. In nucleotides, the CDR3 is TGCGCCAGCAGCCAAGAGGCGCCAGGGTTCCCTACTGAAGCTTTCTTT.

This chain connects TRBV18 to TRBJ1-3; 10 bases line up with TRBD1. V was pared by 3 bases and J by 2 bases, with 1 base of the junction left unmatched. Germline V gene lookup returns CDR1 KGHSH and CDR2 LQKENI. This CDR3 contains 15 residues. The DNA for the CDR3 is TGTGCCAGCTCACCTGGGACAGGGGCTGGAAACACCATATATTTT. Translating gives CASSPGTGAGNTIYF.

The chain joins TRBV6-5 to TRBJ1-2, with 8 bases fitting TRBD1. V gave up 8 bases and J gave up 6 bases; unmatched junction bases: 2. CDR1 and CDR2 (germline): MNHEY, SVGAGI. The CDR3 is 11 amino acids. The chain's CDR3 is CASAGQDGYTF. CDR3 in DNA: TGTGCCAGCGCGGGACAGGATGGCTACACCTTC.

The genes are TRBV19 and TRBJ2-5; maybe TRBD2 (5 bases). Germline V gene lookup returns CDR1 LNHDA and CDR2 SQIVND (reference sequence). The CDR3 runs 14 residues. Deletions cut 2 bases from V and 2 bases from J, with 9 bases between. CDR3 in DNA: TGTGCCAGTAGTATACGGGGTATACAAGAGACCCAGTACTTC. Its translation: CASSIRGIQETQYF.

The sample holds one count of this clone. The chain joins TRBV29-1 to TRBJ2-3; D remains unclear. Germline-derived CDR1 and CDR2 are SQVTM and ANQGSEA. The CDR3 is made up of 15 amino acids. The V gene lost 0 bases and the J gene lost 0 bases, with 10 bases spanning the gap. For the CDR3, the DNA is TGCAGCGTTGAAGATCTGGCGGATAGCACAGATACGCAGTATTTT. It codes for CSVEDLADSTDTQYF.

This chain links TRBV19 with TRBJ1-2, with D unclear. The CDR3 has 13 amino acids. The V end lost 11 bases, the J end lost 4 bases, and 17 bases lay between the germline ends. Germline CDR1 reads LNHDA; CDR2 reads SQIVND (reference sequence). Written as DNA, the CDR3 is TGTGCCTCCACCGGGCGGGTTGGCTATGGCTACACCTTC. This translates into CASTGRVGYGYTF.

About this clone: The sample carries other DNA sequences with the same CDR3. The chain couples TRBV19 to TRBJ1-1; D remains unclear. Germline loops: CDR1 LNHDA, CDR2 SQIVND (reference sequence). This CDR3 is 13 amino acids long. V lost 3 bases, J lost 0 bases, and 5 bases lay in between. The CDR3 region is CASSISVNTEAFF. The CDR3 DNA reads TGTGCCAGTAGTATTTCAGTGAACACTGAAGCTTTCTTT.

The V gene is TRBV10-3, the J gene TRBJ2-5; TRBD2 matches 9 bases. The CDR3 is 15 residues long. V dropped 1 base and J dropped 5; count of bases not matched to a gene: 5. Per germline, CDR1 ENHRY and CDR2 SYGVKD. The CDR3 loop is CAISEWLAGKETQYF. The CDR3 DNA reads TGTGCCATCAGTGAGTGGCTAGCGGGAAAGGAGACCCAGTACTTC.

The chain has TRBV27 and TRBJ1-2, with D possibly being TRBD1 (5 bases). The CDR3 is 16 residues long. V lost 8 bases and J lost 0, with 19 bases in between. From germline, CDR1 is MNHEY and CDR2 SMNVEV (reference sequence). Here the CDR3 reads CASRLPRGNTNYGYTF. The CDR3 DNA reads as TGTGCCAGCCGACTGCCCCGGGGGAACACTAACTATGGCTACACCTTC.

The chain joins TRBV6-5 to TRBJ1-5; maybe TRBD1 (6 bases). The CDR3 extends over 14 amino acids. In germline, CDR1 is MNHEY, CDR2 SVGAGI. Trimming removed 9 bases from V and 4 bases from J, with 16 bases in between. The CDR3 reads CASRGGGYNQPQHF. As DNA, the CDR3 is TGTGCCAGTCGCGGGGGGGGCTATAATCAGCCCCAGCATTTT.

This clone was seen only a few times. CDR3 in amino acids: CASSYRRTSVNEQFF. The CDR3 DNA follows: TGTGCCAGCAGTTACCGACGGACTAGCGTGAATGAGCAGTTCTTC. V and J are TRBV6-5 and TRBJ2-1, with 9 bases matching TRBD2. This CDR3 is built from 15 residues. V shed 2 bases and J 7 bases; nucleotides not matched to a gene: 6. From germline, CDR1 is MNHEY and CDR2 SVGAGI.

The chain joins TRBV14 to TRBJ2-1; TRBD1 is a possible D gene (6 bases). Trimming removed 6 bases at V and 6 bases at J, with 12 bases between. CDR1 is SGHDN, CDR2 FVKESK, per germline. The CDR3 has 13 amino acids. The DNA for the CDR3 is TGTGCCAGCAGAGACAGGCCCAGCAATGAGCAGTTCTTC. Translating gives CASRDRPSNEQFF.

V and J are TRBV30 and TRBJ2-1; the D gene is possibly TRBD2 (7 bases). CDR3 length: 18 amino acids. V was shortened by 6 bases and J by 0 bases, with 24 bases between the two germline ends. In germline, CDR1 is GTSNPN, CDR2 SVGIG (reference sequence). The CDR3 here is CACNLRGGGGHSYNEQFF. The CDR3 region has the DNA TGTGCCTGCAACCTAAGGGGCGGCGGGGGCCACTCCTACAATGAGCAGTTCTTC.

The CDR3 sequence is CASSHGLAGSYNEQFF. The CDR3 region has the DNA TGCGCCAGCAGCCATGGACTAGCGGGGTCTTACAATGAGCAGTTCTTC. The V and J genes are TRBV5-1 and TRBJ2-1; 12 nucleotides agree with TRBD2. There are 16 residues in the CDR3. The J segment lost 4 bases and the V segment lost 4 bases, leaving 6 bases of the junction unmatched. Germline V lookup: CDR1 SGHRS, CDR2 YFSETQ.

The V gene is TRBV2, the J gene TRBJ1-4; the D gene is possibly TRBD1 (5 bases). The CDR3 runs 11 residues. The V end was cut by 6 bases, the J end by 10 bases, with 9 bases between. Looked up from germline, CDR1 is SNHLY and CDR2 is FYNNEI. The CDR3 DNA reads TGTGCCAGCAGGTCCGGGGGAAAACTGTTTTTT. It specifies CASRSGGKLFF.